This entry is about one TCR beta chain. Trimming left V 0 bases short and J 7 bases short, with 15 bases between. This CDR3 spans 15 amino acids. Germline V CDR1 and CDR2: MNHNS, SASEGT. TCRdb used MiXCR to reprocess the 5' RACE reads, holding one entry per CDR3 protein. The table has 100,000 to 140,000 distinct CDR3 sequences, roughly 10% seen once; the top ten hold more than 6.5%. This specimen belongs to a study of early T cells in non-severe SARS-CoV-2 infection. On the study more broadly: Unsorted whole-blood RNA was sequenced in bulk, leaving chains unpaired.

The V and J genes are TRBV6-1 and TRBJ2-5; D may be TRBD2 (6 bases). This TCR came from an adult who was a healthcare worker with PCR-confirmed SARS-CoV-2 infection or an uninfected control (not recorded which). Input material: whole blood. The CDR3 loop is CASSEAGGIRGTQYF. The CDR3, as DNA: TGTGCCAGCAGTGAAGCGGGAGGTATTAGGGGGACCCAGTACTTC.